This entry concerns a single TCR beta chain. It has no known antigen specificity. Per-nucleotide qualities are absent, and no much larger clonotype sits a single base away. This record comes from a study of cytomegalovirus exposure and HLA in healthy donors (dated by TCRdb to about 2017). For the study in its entirety: According to a later analysis, the roughly 130 validation repertoires were produced on the same platform as the roughly 600 repertoires of the first cohort. The study aimed to test whether signatures of past pathogen exposure could be identified by cataloging public T cell receptors. Besides the first cohort of roughly 640 subjects, a separate validation cohort made up of roughly 120 different subjects was used. High-throughput TCR immunosequencing, statistical association of individual TCRs with disease status, and machine learning were combined to predict cytomegalovirus infection status. The research as a whole found: In vitro tests confirmed that three of the cytomegalovirus-associated TCR beta chains recognize cytomegalovirus antigens. According to the authors, the approach could potentially be generalized to other disease states and immunological phenotypes. A later analysis lacked HLA typing for the validation cohort, so it scored co-occurrence in that cohort across all 110 or so repertoires. The classifier was reported to diagnose cytomegalovirus status with high specificity and sensitivity in both the original cohort and the validation cohort. A later analysis found that TCRs clustered in the first cohort also tended to co-occur in the roughly 120 validation repertoires, with approximately 95% of cluster scores above 0. The study gave a list of over 150 TCR beta chains associated with cytomegalovirus. Most TCR sequences were seen in very few donors, while some public TCRs were found in many individuals.

The donors belonged to the validation cohort of about 110 subjects, which was separate from the 666-subject first cohort. Receptors were amplified or captured by the immunoSEQ multiplex PCR assay. Processing in the source paper ran as follows. A statistical classification framework was built for diagnosing cytomegalovirus status from the catalog of TCR beta chain sequences. In TCRdb, the immuneACCESS table is reduced to in-frame sequences with V and J assigned. These tables do not hold every clone; where another copy was compared, an unresolved V gene accounts for under half, and the others remain unexplained. V, J and clone size reflect that table, while D and trimming were determined from the DNA. This sample comprises tens of thousands of clones, about 89% of them detected only once. The top ten clonotypes cover around 1.7% of the sample. The junction shows trimming of 5 bases on V and 0 bases on J, plus 14 bases between the germline ends. From the germline V gene, CDR1 is SGHTA and CDR2 is FQGTGA. CDR3 length: 16 amino acids, cysteine to phenylalanine. The retained sequence is limited to the CDR3, 48 bases, with the frame set at the first base.

This clonotype originated in a woman under 30 in good health and CMV-seronegative. Sequencing was done on a sample of PBMCs. The V and J genes are TRBV7-3 and TRBJ1-5; the D gene is possibly TRBD1, with 6 bases matching. The DNA sequence is given as TGTGCCAGCAGCGAGGGACACACATATAGCAATCAGCCCCAGCATTTT. The encoded protein is CASSEGHTYSNQPQHF.